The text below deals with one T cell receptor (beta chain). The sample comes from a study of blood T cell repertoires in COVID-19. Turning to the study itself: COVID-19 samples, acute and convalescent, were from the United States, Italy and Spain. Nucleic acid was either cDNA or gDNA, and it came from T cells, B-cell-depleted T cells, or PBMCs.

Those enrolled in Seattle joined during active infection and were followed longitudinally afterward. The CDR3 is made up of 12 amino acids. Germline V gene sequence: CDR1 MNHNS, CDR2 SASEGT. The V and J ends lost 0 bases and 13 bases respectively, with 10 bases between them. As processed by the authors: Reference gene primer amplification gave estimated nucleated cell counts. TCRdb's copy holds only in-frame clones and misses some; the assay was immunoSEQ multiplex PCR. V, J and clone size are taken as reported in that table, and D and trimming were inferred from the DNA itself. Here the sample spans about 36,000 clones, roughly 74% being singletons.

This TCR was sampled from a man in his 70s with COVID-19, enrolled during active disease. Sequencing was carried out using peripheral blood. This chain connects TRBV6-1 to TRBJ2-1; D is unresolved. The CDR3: CASSEARRIQFF. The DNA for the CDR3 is TGTGCCAGCAGTGAAGCGCGCAGGATCCAGTTCTTC.